This T cell receptor beta chain emerged from a study of blood T cell repertoires in COVID-19. Only in-frame clones appear in the TCRdb table, and some are missing; sequencing was by immunoSEQ multiplex PCR. The sample has roughly 250,000 clones; 82% are singletons. This TCR came from a woman aged 55 to 70 with active or convalescent COVID-19. The source material was peripheral blood.

The DNA for the CDR3 is TGTGCCAGCAGCTTGTCCTACGGACATACCCTCACTGAAGCTTTCTTT. Translated, it gives CASSLSYGHTLTEAFF. The chain recombines TRBV6-6 with TRBJ1-1; D might be TRBD1 (5 bases). Germline values: CDR1 MNHNY, CDR2 SVGAGI (reference sequence). CDR3 length: 16 amino acids. V was clipped by 6 bases and J by 4 bases, with 21 bases between them.